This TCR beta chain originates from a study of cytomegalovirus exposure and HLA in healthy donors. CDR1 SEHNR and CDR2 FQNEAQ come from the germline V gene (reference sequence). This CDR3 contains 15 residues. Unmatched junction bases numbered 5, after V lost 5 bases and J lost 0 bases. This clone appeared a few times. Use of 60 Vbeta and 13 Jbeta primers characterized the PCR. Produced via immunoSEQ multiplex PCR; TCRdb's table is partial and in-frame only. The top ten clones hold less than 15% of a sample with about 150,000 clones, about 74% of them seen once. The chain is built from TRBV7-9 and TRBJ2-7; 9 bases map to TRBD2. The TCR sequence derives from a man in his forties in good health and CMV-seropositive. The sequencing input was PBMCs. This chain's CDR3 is CASSPGLASSYEQYF. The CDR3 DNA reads TGTGCCAGCAGCCCCGGACTAGCGAGCTCCTACGAGCAGTACTTC.